A selection of T cell receptor beta chains follows, all from one sample in a study of post-analysis software for immune sequencing data. TCRdb called the PCR reads again in MiXCR, with one record for every CDR3 protein. The table has about 770,000 distinct CDR3 sequences, 46% seen once; the top ten hold 4.9%. Sequenced input: blood. The receptor set was obtained from a girl aged 5-17 years with multiple sclerosis. The CDR3 runs from the conserved cysteine through the conserved F or W. D genes are given only for firm matches. Clone size is shown for a subset of rows, as once, few, many or a class of expanded clone.

d_call j_call v_call clone_size cdr3_aa cdr3_nt
NA TRBJ2-7 TRBV29-1 NA CSVWVGVRNEQYF TGCAGCGTTTGGGTGGGAGTTCGGAACGAGCAGTACTTC
TRBD2 TRBJ2-7 TRBV6-2/TRBV6-3 NA CASSSEAGVYEQYF TGTGCCAGCAGTTCAGAGGCGGGAGTCTACGAGCAGTACTTC
NA TRBJ2-1 TRBV5-6 few CASSRQFEQFF TGTGCCAGCAGCCGACAATTTGAGCAGTTCTTC
NA TRBJ2-3 TRBV5-5 NA CASSPHPRSVTQYF TGTGCCAGCAGCCCCCACCCAAGAAGCGTTACGCAGTATTTT
TRBD2 TRBJ2-1 TRBV7-2 NA CASSLMAGGYNEQFF TGTGCCAGCAGCTTGATGGCGGGAGGGTACAATGAGCAGTTCTTC
NA TRBJ2-3 TRBV5-1 few CASSLPSGLGTDTQYF TGCGCCAGCAGCTTGCCTTCCGGGCTTGGCACAGATACGCAGTATTTT
TRBD2 TRBJ2-7 TRBV10-3 NA CAIRGPGLAVYEQYF TGTGCCATCAGGGGACCGGGACTAGCGGTTTACGAGCAGTACTTC
NA TRBJ1-4 TRBV29-1 NA CSVAEPTNEKLFF TGCAGCGTTGCAGAGCCAACTAATGAAAAACTGTTTTTT
NA TRBJ1-2 TRBV6-5 NA CASSYSDLNYGYTF TGTGCCAGCAGTTATTCAGACCTTAACTATGGCTACACCTTC
TRBD2 TRBJ2-4 TRBV7-9 NA CASSSGGKNIQYF TGTGCCAGCAGCTCCGGGGGGAAAAACATTCAGTACTTC
TRBD2 TRBJ2-3 TRBV5-1 once CASSRTSPARDTQYF TGCGCCAGCAGCCGGACTAGCCCGGCACGGGATACGCAGTATTTT
NA TRBJ2-1 TRBV27 few CASNAGLAIVRGEQFF TGTGCCAGCAACGCGGGGCTAGCTATAGTTAGGGGTGAGCAGTTCTTC
NA TRBJ1-5 TRBV20-1 NA CSASYQGGQPQHF TGCAGTGCTAGCTATCAGGGAGGTCAGCCCCAGCATTTT
TRBD1 TRBJ2-6 TRBV6-5 NA CASSNHGTGVSGANVLTF TGTGCCAGCAGTAACCACGGGACAGGGGTCTCTGGGGCCAACGTCCTGACTTTC
NA TRBJ2-7 TRBV20-1 few CSARDPGGGGGYEQYF TGCAGTGCTAGAGATCCCGGGGGCGGAGGCGGGTACGAGCAGTACTTC
NA TRBJ2-7 TRBV30 NA CAWRPVASYEQYF TGTGCCTGGAGACCAGTCGCCTCCTACGAGCAGTACTTC
NA TRBJ2-1 TRBV29-1 NA CSVEDRFGGMRVDEQFF TGCAGCGTTGAAGATCGATTTGGCGGGATGAGGGTCGATGAGCAGTTCTTC
TRBD1 TRBJ2-6 TRBV10-3 few CAISQGATLSGANVLTF TGTGCCATCAGCCAGGGGGCCACCCTCTCTGGGGCCAACGTCCTGACTTTC
NA TRBJ2-7 TRBV6-5 NA CASSQGETNGEQYF TGTGCCAGCAGTCAGGGTGAGACCAATGGCGAGCAGTACTTC